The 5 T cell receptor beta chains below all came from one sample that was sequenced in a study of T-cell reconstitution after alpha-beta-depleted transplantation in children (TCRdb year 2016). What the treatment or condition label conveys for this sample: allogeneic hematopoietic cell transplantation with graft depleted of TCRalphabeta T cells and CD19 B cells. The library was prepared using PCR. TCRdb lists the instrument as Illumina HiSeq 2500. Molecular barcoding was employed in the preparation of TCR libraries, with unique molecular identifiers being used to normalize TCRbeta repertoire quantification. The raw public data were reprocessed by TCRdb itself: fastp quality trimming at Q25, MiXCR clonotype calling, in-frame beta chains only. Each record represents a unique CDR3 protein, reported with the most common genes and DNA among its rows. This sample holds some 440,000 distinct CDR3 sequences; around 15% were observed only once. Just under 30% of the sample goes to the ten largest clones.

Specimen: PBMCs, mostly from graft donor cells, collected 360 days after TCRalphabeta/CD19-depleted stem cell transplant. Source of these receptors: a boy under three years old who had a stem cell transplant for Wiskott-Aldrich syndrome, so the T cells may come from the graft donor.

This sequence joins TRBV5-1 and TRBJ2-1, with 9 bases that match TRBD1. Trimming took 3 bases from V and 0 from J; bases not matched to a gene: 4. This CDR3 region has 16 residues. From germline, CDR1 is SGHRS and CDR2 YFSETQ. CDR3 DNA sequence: TGCGCCAGCAGCTACCGACAGGGGGGCTCCTACAATGAGCAGTTCTTC. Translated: CASSYRQGGSYNEQFF.

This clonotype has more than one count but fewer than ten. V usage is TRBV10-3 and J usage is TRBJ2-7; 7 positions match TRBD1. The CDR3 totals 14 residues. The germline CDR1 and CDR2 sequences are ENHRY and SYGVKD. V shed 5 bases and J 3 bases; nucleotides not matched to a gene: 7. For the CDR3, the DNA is TGTGCCATCAGTAGGGCCGGGACAGTCTACGAGCAGTACTTC. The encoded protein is CAISRAGTVYEQYF.

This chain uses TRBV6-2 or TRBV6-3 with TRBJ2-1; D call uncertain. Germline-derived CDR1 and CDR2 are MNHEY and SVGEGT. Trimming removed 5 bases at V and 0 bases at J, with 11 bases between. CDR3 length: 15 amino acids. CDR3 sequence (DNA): TGTGCCAGCAGTCAGACGGTGAGCTCCTACAATGAGCAGTTCTTC. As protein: CASSQTVSSYNEQFF.

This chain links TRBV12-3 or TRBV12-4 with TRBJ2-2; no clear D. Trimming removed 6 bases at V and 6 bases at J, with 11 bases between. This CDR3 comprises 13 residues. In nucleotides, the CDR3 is TGTGCCAGCAGCCAGACAAATTCCGGGGAGCTGTTTTTT. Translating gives CASSQTNSGELFF.

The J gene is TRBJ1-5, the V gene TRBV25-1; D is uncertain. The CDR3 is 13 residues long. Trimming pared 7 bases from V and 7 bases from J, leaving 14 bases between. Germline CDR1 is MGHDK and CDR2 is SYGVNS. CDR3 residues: CASTPGLGQPQHF. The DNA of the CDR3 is TGTGCCAGCACTCCGGGGTTGGGACAGCCCCAGCATTTT.